The next 14 T cell receptor beta chains were all read from a single sample in a study of T cells after posttransplantation cyclophosphamide. Clones were sequenced by immunoSEQ multiplex PCR, and TCRdb holds only the in-frame ones, with some missing. The sample holds tens of thousands of clones, around 73% seen once. Material for sequencing was memory CD4+ T cells sorted from PBMCs. These receptors all come from a woman aged 55 to 70 in good health, CMV-negative, and a related stem cell transplant donor.

V usage is TRBV5-1 and J usage is TRBJ2-1; 8 bases map to TRBD1. Per the germline V gene, CDR1 is SGHRS and CDR2 is YFSETQ. The CDR3 runs to 15 residues. V shed 3 bases and J 7 bases; nucleotides not matched to a gene: 9. CDR3 DNA: TGCGCCAGCAGCTCTCAGGGGGCCGGAGGGAATGAGCAGTTCTTC. As protein: CASSSQGAGGNEQFF.

The chain couples TRBV14 to TRBJ2-2; possible D gene TRBD2, 6 bases. The germline V gene has CDR1 SGHDN and CDR2 FVKESK. The V end lost 5 bases, the J end lost 2 bases, and 12 bases lay between the germline ends. This CDR3 has 15 residues. This CDR3 reads CASSYGRDNTGELFF. DNA of the CDR3: TGTGCCAGCAGCTACGGGCGGGATAACACCGGGGAGCTGTTTTTT.

V gene TRBV19 combines with J gene TRBJ1-5; the match to TRBD1 covers 11 bases. The CDR3 is 17 residues long. Losses at the gene ends were 5 bases for V and 0 bases for J; bases not matched to a gene: 6. Germline assignment: CDR1 LNHDA and CDR2 SQIVND (reference sequence). The CDR3 loop reads CASSSGTGGSSNQPQHF. CDR3 sequence (DNA): TGTGCCAGTAGTTCCGGGACAGGGGGGAGTAGCAATCAGCCCCAGCATTTT.

This clone was recorded once. The chain links TRBV5-4 to TRBJ1-2; D is perhaps TRBD1 (5 bases). Trimming pared 4 bases from V and 1 base from J, leaving 14 bases between. This CDR3 has 15 amino acids. Germline V gene lookup returns CDR1 SGHNT and CDR2 YYREEE (reference sequence). CDR3 sequence reads: CASSRGDLINYGYTF. CDR3 DNA sequence: TGTGCCAGCAGCCGGGGGGACCTAATTAACTATGGCTACACCTTC.

CDR3 protein: CSVEDPGGIGYTF. CDR3 nucleotide sequence: TGCAGCGTTGAAGATCCGGGGGGTATTGGCTACACCTTC. The J gene is TRBJ1-2, the V gene TRBV29-1, with a possible D match to TRBD1 (5 bases). CDR3 length: 13 residues. V shed 0 bases and J shed 7 bases, with 12 bases lying between them. Germline CDR1 and CDR2: SQVTM and ANQGSEA.

The J gene is TRBJ1-2, the V gene TRBV18; D perhaps matches TRBD1 (5 bases). This CDR3 region has 13 residues. V dropped 2 bases and J dropped 6 bases, with 10 bases sitting between them. Germline V gene sequence: CDR1 KGHSH, CDR2 LQKENI. The CDR3 DNA reads TGTGCCAGCTCACCAAGCAGGGAACATGGCTACACCTTC. Its protein is CASSPSREHGYTF.

The gene calls are TRBV27 and TRBJ2-1, with 8 bases lining up with TRBD2. Germline CDR1 is MNHEY and CDR2 is SMNVEV (reference sequence). This CDR3 contains 16 residues. Trimming removed 6 bases from V and 7 bases from J; junction bases left unmatched: 14. As DNA, the CDR3 is TGTGCCAGCAGCATTCGCGGGGGACTAGTTTCTAATGAGCAGTTCTTC. Its protein is CASSIRGGLVSNEQFF.

This sequence joins TRBV19 and TRBJ2-5; weak D call: TRBD2 (5 bases). With 3 bases removed from V and 5 bases from J, the gap between germline ends came to 10 bases. Germline-derived CDR1 and CDR2 are LNHDA and SQIVND (reference sequence). CDR3 size: 13 residues. The CDR3 loop is CASSIRRWETQYF. The CDR3 DNA reads as TGTGCCAGTAGTATTAGGAGGTGGGAGACCCAGTACTTC.

The CDR3 DNA sequence: TGTGCCAGCAGTGGACAGGGAACCGGGGAGCTGTTTTTT. It encodes CASSGQGTGELFF. The rearrangement links TRBV6-5 to TRBJ2-2; 8 bases fit TRBD1. This CDR3 has 13 residues. V gave up 5 bases and J gave up 5 bases; unmatched junction bases: 1. Per the germline V gene, CDR1 is MNHEY and CDR2 is SVGAGI.

V is TRBV19 and J is TRBJ2-7; TRBD2 agrees at 7 bases. The CDR3 contains 16 residues. Germline lookup yields CDR1 LNHDA and CDR2 SQIVND (reference sequence). Losses at the gene ends were 5 bases for V and 3 bases for J; bases not matched to a gene: 13. CDR3: CASSAGWGGRRYEQYF. DNA of the CDR3: TGTGCCAGTAGTGCAGGGTGGGGCGGGAGACGCTACGAGCAGTACTTC.

The chain links TRBV6-5 to TRBJ2-7; D may be TRBD2 (5 bases). The CDR3 is made up of 14 amino acids. Germline-derived CDR1 and CDR2 are MNHEY and SVGAGI. Trimming removed 5 bases from V and 7 bases from J, with 18 bases in between. CDR3 sequence: CASSRRGNTGEQYF. The CDR3 nucleotides are TGTGCCAGCAGTCGTCGTGGCAACACGGGGGAGCAGTACTTC.

This chain joins TRBV5-8 and TRBJ2-7; 11 bases line up with TRBD1. The CDR3 length is 15 residues. V was pared by 4 bases and J by 6 bases, with 9 bases of the junction left unmatched. Germline V gene data show CDR1 as SGHTS and CDR2 as YDEGEE. The CDR3 coding sequence is TGTGCCAGCAGCGGCTCCGGGACAGGGGGGGTCGAGCAGTACTTC. Residues: CASSGSGTGGVEQYF. The full variable domain, rest sourced from reference TRBV5-8 and TRBJ2-7, is EAGVTQSPTHLIKTRGQQATLRCSPISGHTSVYWYQQALGLGLQFLLWYDEGEERNRGNFPPRFSGRQFPNYSSELNVNALELEDSALYLCASSGSGTGGVEQYFGPGTRLTVT.

The chain combines TRBV2 with TRBJ1-3; the match to TRBD1 covers 8 bases. The CDR3 spans 16 residues. Germline CDR1 and CDR2: SNHLY and FYNNEI. V dropped 6 bases and J dropped 3; count of bases not matched to a gene: 10. In DNA, the CDR3 is TGTGCCAGCAGACACGACAGGGGAAGCGTTGGAAACACCATATATTTT. It translates to CASRHDRGSVGNTIYF.

The chain joins TRBV27 to TRBJ2-3, with TRBD2 as a possible D gene (6 bases). V lost 5 bases and J 14 bases, leaving 20 bases between the germline ends. Germline V lookup: CDR1 MNHEY, CDR2 SMNVEV (reference sequence). CDR3 size: 13 residues. The CDR3 nucleotides are TGTGCCAGCAGTCGGGGCGGGGCAGCCATGTTGTATTTT. Translated, it gives CASSRGGAAMLYF.